What follows describes a single T cell receptor (beta chain). Its antigen is currently unknown. Second-dose schedules of about 4 or about 12 weeks were combined. Per the germline V gene, CDR1 is SGHDT and CDR2 is YYEEEE. The CDR3 covers 14 residues. V was pared by 3 bases and J by 8 bases, with 4 bases of the junction left unmatched. This sample was taken from a study of T cell responses to AZD1222 COVID-19 vaccine. The study, taken as a whole, reports: Elevations in Spike-specific TCR breadth and depth followed administration of two AZD1222 doses. The donors showed a predominance of white British ancestry and of females, with possible underestimation of clonal diversity. Without day 14 samples, only post-peak T cell repertoires were studied.

Clones were read by immunoSEQ multiplex PCR, and TCRdb kept only the in-frame ones, dropping some. The sample contains 150,000 to 200,000 clones, about 91% of which appear only once. The sequence came from an adult who received the AZD1222 COVID-19 vaccine. This chain uses TRBV5-6 with TRBJ1-4, with TRBD1 identical over 10 bases. Sample: peripheral blood, taken 28 days after the second AZD1222 dose. The CDR3 coding sequence is TGTGCCAGCAGCTACGGGACAGGGGCAGAAAAACTGTTTTTT. It translates to CASSYGTGAEKLFF.